The 19 T cell receptor beta chains in this list originate from one sample, sequenced in a study of beta chain features in type 1 diabetes. The study reverse transcribed the entire isolated RNA, so it sequenced expressed TCRB transcripts. Repertoires were generated with immunoSEQ multiplex PCR, while TCRdb's copy carries only in-frame clones and drops some. In the table there are roughly 240,000 clones, roughly two thirds of which are singletons. Sequenced sample: naive CD4+ T cells from blood. These receptor sequences come from a man younger than 40 in good health.

On this clone: Within the sample, other DNA sequences also encode this same CDR3. This sequence joins TRBV7-2 and TRBJ2-1, with 11 nucleotides matching TRBD2. Germline V gives CDR1 SGHTA, CDR2 FQGNSA. V lost 0 bases, J lost 6 bases, and 4 bases stayed unmatched. CDR3 length: 16 residues. CDR3 nucleotide sequence: TGTGCCAGCAGCTTAGCGGCGCTAGCGGGAGGCAATGAGCAGTTCTTC. Protein sequence: CASSLAALAGGNEQFF.

The J gene is TRBJ1-4, the V gene TRBV20-1; D is ambiguous. This CDR3 has 11 residues. Germline CDR1 reads DFQATT; CDR2 reads SNEGSKA (reference sequence). V was pared by 4 bases and J by 6 bases, with 6 bases between. As DNA, the CDR3 is TGCAGTGCTATAACGTATGAAAAACTGTTTTTT. Encoded protein: CSAITYEKLFF.

The rearrangement uses TRBV7-9 and TRBJ2-3, with D possibly TRBD2 on 6 matching bases. The CDR3 consists of 14 residues. V was pared by 5 bases and J by 1 base, with 10 bases between. Germline loops: CDR1 SEHNR, CDR2 FQNEAQ (reference sequence). The CDR3 nucleotides read TGTGCCAGCAGCCCGGACTATGGCACAGATACGCAGTATTTT. Protein sequence: CASSPDYGTDTQYF.

Comments on this clone: No conserved phenylalanine or tryptophan is present at the end of the CDR3, so a read error is the likely explanation. The DNA is omitted, as the CDR3 cannot be located on it reliably, and the CDR3 follows TCRdb's listing. The chain recombines TRBV7-9 with TRBJ2-7; the table's D gene call, TRBD2, was not cross checked with the DNA. Germline V gene sequence: CDR1 SEHNR, CDR2 FQNEAQ (reference sequence). Termini included, the CDR3 measures 13 amino acids. CDR3 loop: CASSPTKPGGHSY.

The sample holds one count of this clone. The chain employs TRBV2 and TRBJ1-1; 9 bases are shared with TRBD1. The CDR3 runs 15 residues. The trim removed 6 bases at V and 3 bases at J, leaving 8 bases unmatched. Germline V gene data show CDR1 as SNHLY and CDR2 as FYNNEI. CDR3 nucleotide sequence: TGTGCCAGCAGAGTGGACAGGGGACTCGACACTGAAGCTTTCTTT. Amino acid sequence: CASRVDRGLDTEAFF. The variable domain in full, completed from reference TRBV2 and TRBJ1-1, reads EPEVTQTPSHQVTQMGQEVILRCVPISNHLYFYWYRQILGQKVEFLVSFYNNEISEKSEIFDDQFSVERPDGSNFTLKIRSTKLEDSAMYFCASRVDRGLDTEAFFGQGTRLTVV.

As to this clone: This specimen includes other DNA sequences encoding the same CDR3. The gene calls are TRBV30 and TRBJ2-3; D is unresolved. Germline V gene lookup returns CDR1 GTSNPN and CDR2 SVGIG (reference sequence). The CDR3 contains 12 residues. V was trimmed by 0 bases and J by 2 bases, leaving 3 bases between them. This CDR3 reads CAWSVPTDTQYF. The DNA for the CDR3 is TGTGCCTGGAGTGTACCCACAGATACGCAGTATTTT.

The rearrangement uses TRBV5-1 and TRBJ2-1, with D hard to call. The CDR3 runs 15 residues. Trimming took 0 bases from V and 3 from J, leaving 10 bases between them. CDR1 and CDR2 (germline): SGHRS, YFSETQ. DNA for the CDR3: TGCGCCAGCAGCTTGGGGGAACCCCGCTACAATGAGCAGTTCTTC. This gives the protein CASSLGEPRYNEQFF.

The rearrangement joins TRBV27 to TRBJ2-3, with 11 bases identical to TRBD2. The CDR3 is 16 amino acids. Germline V gives CDR1 MNHEY, CDR2 SMNVEV (reference sequence). V gave up 3 bases and J gave up 3 bases; unmatched junction bases: 5. CDR3 amino acids: CASSLKASGGTDTQYF. Written as DNA, the CDR3 is TGTGCCAGCAGTTTGAAGGCTAGCGGGGGGACAGATACGCAGTATTTT.

V and J are TRBV9 and TRBJ1-5; TRBD1 is a possible D gene (6 bases). The CDR3 has 14 residues. Trimming stripped 3 bases from V and 3 bases from J, with 10 bases between. The germline V gene has CDR1 SGDLS and CDR2 YYNGEE. The CDR3 sequence: CASSGTGTNQPQHF. CDR3 coding DNA: TGTGCCAGCAGCGGAACAGGGACCAATCAGCCCCAGCATTTT.

This chain links TRBV30 with TRBJ2-4, with TRBD1 matching 9 bases. CDR1 is GTSNPN and CDR2 is SVGIG in the germline V gene (reference sequence). The CDR3 runs 14 residues. The V and J ends lost 5 bases and 8 bases, in that order; junction bases with no gene match: 10. The CDR3, as DNA: TGTGCCTGGGGTGCGGGACAGGGAAGAGACATTCAGTACTTC. Protein product: CAWGAGQGRDIQYF. Full variable domain (missing parts from reference TRBV30 and TRBJ2-4): SQTIHQWPATLVQPVGSPLSLECTVEGTSNPNLYWYRQAAGRGLQLLFYSVGIGQISSEVPQNLSASRPQDRQFILSSKKLLLSDSGFYLCAWGAGQGRDIQYFGAGTRLSVL.

This clone was counted a few times. The chain joins TRBV29-1 to TRBJ2-1, with D perhaps TRBD2 (5 bases). The CDR3 runs 13 residues. Trimming removed 3 bases from V and 7 bases from J, with 13 bases in between. Germline V lookup: CDR1 SQVTM, CDR2 ANQGSEA. The chain's CDR3 is CSVEVGTGNEQFF. The CDR3 coding sequence is TGCAGCGTTGAGGTGGGCACGGGGAATGAGCAGTTCTTC.

The rearrangement joins TRBV30 to TRBJ1-1; weak D call: TRBD1 (6 bases). V lost 8 bases, J lost 1 base, and 14 bases lay in between. This CDR3 has 13 residues. Looked up from germline, CDR1 is GTSNPN and CDR2 is SVGIG (reference sequence). The CDR3 protein is CAQGGNRNTEAFF. The CDR3 DNA reads as TGTGCCCAAGGGGGAAATAGGAACACTGAAGCTTTCTTT.

The chain joins TRBV30 to TRBJ2-1; tentatively, D is TRBD2 (7 bases). The germline V gene encodes CDR1 GTSNPN and CDR2 SVGIG (reference sequence). CDR3 length: 13 residues. Between the trimmed V and J ends, which lost 5 bases and 9 bases, there was a span of 17 bases. The CDR3 nucleotides read TGTGCCTGGGTTAGGAGGGGGGGTATTGAGCAGTTCTTC. Protein: CAWVRRGGIEQFF. Using reference TRBV30 and TRBJ2-1 for the parts outside the CDR3, the full variable domain is SQTIHQWPATLVQPVGSPLSLECTVEGTSNPNLYWYRQAAGRGLQLLFYSVGIGQISSEVPQNLSASRPQDRQFILSSKKLLLSDSGFYLCAWVRRGGIEQFFGPGTRLTVL.

This clone was seen just once. CDR3 sequence reads: CASSFHRGDYGYTF. The CDR3 DNA is TGTGCCAGCAGCTTTCATCGGGGAGACTATGGCTACACCTTC. This chain connects TRBV7-9 to TRBJ1-2; D is unclear. V lost 3 bases to trimming and J lost 3 bases, with 11 bases between them. This CDR3 is built from 14 residues. The V gene's germline CDR1 is SEHNR and CDR2 FQNEAQ (reference sequence).

The genes are TRBV9 and TRBJ2-1; 8 bases fit TRBD1. The CDR3 contains 15 residues. Germline lookup yields CDR1 SGDLS and CDR2 YYNGEE. Trimming at V came to 0 bases and at J to 8 bases, leaving 7 bases not matched to a gene. The CDR3, as DNA: TGTGCCAGCAGCGTAGGCCCAGGGGGCGTGGATGAGCAGTTCTTC. Its translation: CASSVGPGGVDEQFF.

This clone was observed a few times. This sequence joins TRBV30 and TRBJ1-4; D is perhaps TRBD1 (6 bases). From germline, CDR1 is GTSNPN and CDR2 SVGIG (reference sequence). The CDR3 length is 13 residues. Trimming cost V 3 bases and J 5 bases, with 10 bases left between them. DNA for the CDR3: TGTGCCTGGAGGGCAGGGGCGAATGAAAAACTGTTTTTT. Its protein is CAWRAGANEKLFF.

This clone has only one observation. The rearrangement uses TRBV7-9 and TRBJ2-3; TRBD1 matches 7 bases. Germline-derived CDR1 and CDR2 are SEHNR and FQNEAQ (reference sequence). The V and J ends lost 4 bases and 2 bases, in that order; junction bases with no gene match: 3. The CDR3 is made up of 14 amino acids. The CDR3 nucleotides are TGTGCCAGCAGCTCGGGACAGAACACAGATACGCAGTATTTT. Residues: CASSSGQNTDTQYF.

The V gene is TRBV19, the J gene TRBJ1-1, with 8 bases identical to TRBD1. The CDR3 extends over 13 amino acids. V was pared by 3 bases and J by 3 bases, with 0 bases of the junction left unmatched. Looked up from germline, CDR1 is LNHDA and CDR2 is SQIVND (reference sequence). The CDR3 protein is CASSMDRDTEAFF. The CDR3 DNA reads as TGTGCCAGTAGTATGGACAGGGACACTGAAGCTTTCTTT.

This clone was seen only once. This chain connects TRBV28 to TRBJ2-3; a weak D match, TRBD1 (5 bases). The V gene lost 6 bases and the J gene lost 1 base, with 23 bases spanning the gap. CDR1 and CDR2 from the germline V gene are MDHEN and SYDVKM. The CDR3 consists of 18 residues. The CDR3 DNA reads as TGTGCCAGCAGCTCCCAAGGGTTGAGCCTAGGGGGCACAGATACGCAGTATTTT. It is translated as CASSSQGLSLGGTDTQYF.